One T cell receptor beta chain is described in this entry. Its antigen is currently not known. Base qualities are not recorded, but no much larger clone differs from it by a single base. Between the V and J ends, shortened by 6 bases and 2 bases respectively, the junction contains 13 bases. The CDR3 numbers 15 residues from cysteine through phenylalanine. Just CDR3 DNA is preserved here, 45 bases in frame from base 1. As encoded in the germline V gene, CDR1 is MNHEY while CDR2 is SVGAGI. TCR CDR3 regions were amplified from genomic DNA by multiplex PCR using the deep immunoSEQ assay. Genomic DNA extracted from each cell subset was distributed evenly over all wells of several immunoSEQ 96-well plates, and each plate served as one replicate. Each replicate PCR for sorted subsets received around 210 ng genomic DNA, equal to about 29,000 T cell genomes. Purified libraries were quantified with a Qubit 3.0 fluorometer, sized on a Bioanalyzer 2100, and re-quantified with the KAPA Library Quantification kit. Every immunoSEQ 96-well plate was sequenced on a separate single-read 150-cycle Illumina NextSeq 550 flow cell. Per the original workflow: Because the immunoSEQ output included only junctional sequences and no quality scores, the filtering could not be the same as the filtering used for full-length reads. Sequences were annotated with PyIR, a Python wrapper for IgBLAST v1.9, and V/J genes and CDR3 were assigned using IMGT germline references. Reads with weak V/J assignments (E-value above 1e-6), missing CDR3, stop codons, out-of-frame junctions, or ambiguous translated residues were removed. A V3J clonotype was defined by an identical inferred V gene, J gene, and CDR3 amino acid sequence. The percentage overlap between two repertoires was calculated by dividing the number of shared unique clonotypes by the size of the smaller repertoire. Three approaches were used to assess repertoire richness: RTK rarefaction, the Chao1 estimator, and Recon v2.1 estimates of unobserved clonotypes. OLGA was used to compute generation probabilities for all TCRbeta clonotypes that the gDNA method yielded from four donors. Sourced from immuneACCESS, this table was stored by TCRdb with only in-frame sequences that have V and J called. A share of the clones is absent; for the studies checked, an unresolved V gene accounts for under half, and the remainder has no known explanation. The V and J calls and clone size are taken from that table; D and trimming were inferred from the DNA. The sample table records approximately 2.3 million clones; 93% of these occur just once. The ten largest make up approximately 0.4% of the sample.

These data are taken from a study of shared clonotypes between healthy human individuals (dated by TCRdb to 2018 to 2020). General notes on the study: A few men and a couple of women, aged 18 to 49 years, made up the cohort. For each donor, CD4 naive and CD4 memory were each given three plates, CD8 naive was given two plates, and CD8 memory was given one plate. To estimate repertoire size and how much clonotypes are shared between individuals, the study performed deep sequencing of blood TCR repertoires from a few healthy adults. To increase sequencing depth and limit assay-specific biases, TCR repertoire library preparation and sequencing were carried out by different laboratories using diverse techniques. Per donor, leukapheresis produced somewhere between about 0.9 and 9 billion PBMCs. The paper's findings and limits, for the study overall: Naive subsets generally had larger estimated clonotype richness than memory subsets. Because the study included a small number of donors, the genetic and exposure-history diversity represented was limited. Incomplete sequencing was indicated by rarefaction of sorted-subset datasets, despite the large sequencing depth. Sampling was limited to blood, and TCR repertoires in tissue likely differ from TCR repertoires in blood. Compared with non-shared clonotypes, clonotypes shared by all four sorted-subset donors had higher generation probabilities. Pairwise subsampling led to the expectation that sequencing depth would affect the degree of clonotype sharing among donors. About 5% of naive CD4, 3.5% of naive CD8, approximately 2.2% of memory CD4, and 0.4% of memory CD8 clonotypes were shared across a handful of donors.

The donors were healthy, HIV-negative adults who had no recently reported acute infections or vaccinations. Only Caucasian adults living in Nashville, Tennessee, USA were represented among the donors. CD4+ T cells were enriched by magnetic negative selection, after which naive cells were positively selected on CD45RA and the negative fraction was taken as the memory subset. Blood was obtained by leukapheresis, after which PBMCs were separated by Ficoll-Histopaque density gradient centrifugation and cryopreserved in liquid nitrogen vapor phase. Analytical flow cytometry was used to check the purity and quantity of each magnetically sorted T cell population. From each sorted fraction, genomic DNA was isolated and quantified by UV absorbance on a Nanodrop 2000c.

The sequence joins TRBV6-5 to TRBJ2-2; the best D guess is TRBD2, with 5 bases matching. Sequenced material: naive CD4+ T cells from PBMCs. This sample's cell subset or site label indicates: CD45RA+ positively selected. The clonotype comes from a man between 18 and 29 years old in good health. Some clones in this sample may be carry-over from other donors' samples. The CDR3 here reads CASSRHTGNTGELFF. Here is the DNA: TGTGCCAGCAGCCGCCATACGGGAAACACCGGGGAGCTGTTTTTT.